This T cell receptor (beta chain) came from a study of T cell responses to AZD1222 COVID-19 vaccine. Method: immunoSEQ multiplex PCR; TCRdb's copy keeps in-frame clones and lacks some. The sample lists about 160,000 clones; just over 90% were seen once. The germline gives CDR1 SEHNR, CDR2 FQNEAQ (reference sequence). The V end lost 2 bases, the J end lost 1 base, and 5 bases lay between the germline ends. The length of the CDR3 is 13 residues. The sequencing used peripheral blood, collected 28 days after the second AZD1222 dose. The TCR originated in an adult who received the AZD1222 COVID-19 vaccine. The chain joins TRBV7-9 to TRBJ1-2; no reliable D call. The CDR3 bases are TGTGCCAGCAGCTTAAGCCGTAACTATGGCTACACCTTC. It encodes CASSLSRNYGYTF. Based on the CDR3 plus reference TRBV7-9 and TRBJ1-2, the full variable domain is DTGVSQNPRHKITKRGQNVTFRCDPISEHNRLYWYRQTLGQGPEFLTYFQNEAQLEKSRLLSDRFSAERPKGSFSTLEIQRTEQGDSAMYLCASSLSRNYGYTFGSGTRLTVV.